This T cell receptor (beta chain) came from a study of T cells in Graves' hyperthyroidism and ophthalmopathy. Researchers amplified the TCR beta CDR3 regions from RNA transcripts. First-round RT-PCR targeting the TCR CDR3 was performed with the HTBI primer set. MiXCR was run by TCRdb on the multiplex PCR reads, yielding one entry per CDR3 protein. The sample contains hundreds of thousands of distinct CDR3 sequences, around 46% of which appear only once. Findings of the study overall: Most thyroid clonotypes expanded above 0.001 appeared in blood too. A model of 13 V-J features distinguished ophthalmopathy from stable hyperthyroidism. For ophthalmopathy, model prediction preceded onset by a median roughly 5.9 months.

In this sample, this clonotype turned up a few times. Its target is unknown. The CDR3 length is 14 residues. The germline V gene has CDR1 LGHNA and CDR2 YNFKEQ. The J segment lost 4 bases and the V segment lost 3 bases, leaving 4 bases of the junction unmatched. The study left out patients who had uncontrolled infection, other autoimmune disease, pregnancy or lactation. The sequenced material came from peripheral blood or thyroid tissue (not recorded which). The source is a young woman with Graves' hyperthyroidism. The chain combines TRBV4-2 with TRBJ1-2; TRBD1 matches at 8 bases. CDR3 DNA: TGTGCCAGCAGCCAGGGGGACAGGCCCTATGGCTACACCTTC. Its protein is CASSQGDRPYGYTF.